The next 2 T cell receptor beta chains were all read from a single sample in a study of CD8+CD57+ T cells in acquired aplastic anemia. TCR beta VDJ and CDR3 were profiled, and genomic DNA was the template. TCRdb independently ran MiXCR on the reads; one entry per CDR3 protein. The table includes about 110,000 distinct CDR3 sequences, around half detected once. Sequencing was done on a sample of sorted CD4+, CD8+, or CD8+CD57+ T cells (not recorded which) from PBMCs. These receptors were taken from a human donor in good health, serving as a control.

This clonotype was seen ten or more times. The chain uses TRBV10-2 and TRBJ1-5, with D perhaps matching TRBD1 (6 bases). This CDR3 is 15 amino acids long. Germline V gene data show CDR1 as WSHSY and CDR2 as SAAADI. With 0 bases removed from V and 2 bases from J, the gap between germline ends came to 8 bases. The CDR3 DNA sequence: TGCGCCAGCAGTGAGTCCTGGACAGGCAATCAGCCCCAGCATTTT. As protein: CASSESWTGNQPQHF.

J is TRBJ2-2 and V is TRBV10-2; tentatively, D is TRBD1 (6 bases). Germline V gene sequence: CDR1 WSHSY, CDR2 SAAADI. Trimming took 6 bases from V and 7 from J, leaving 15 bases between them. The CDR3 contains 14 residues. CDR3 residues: CASRALTGIGELFF. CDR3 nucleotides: TGCGCCAGCAGGGCCCTAACAGGGATCGGGGAGCTGTTTTTT.